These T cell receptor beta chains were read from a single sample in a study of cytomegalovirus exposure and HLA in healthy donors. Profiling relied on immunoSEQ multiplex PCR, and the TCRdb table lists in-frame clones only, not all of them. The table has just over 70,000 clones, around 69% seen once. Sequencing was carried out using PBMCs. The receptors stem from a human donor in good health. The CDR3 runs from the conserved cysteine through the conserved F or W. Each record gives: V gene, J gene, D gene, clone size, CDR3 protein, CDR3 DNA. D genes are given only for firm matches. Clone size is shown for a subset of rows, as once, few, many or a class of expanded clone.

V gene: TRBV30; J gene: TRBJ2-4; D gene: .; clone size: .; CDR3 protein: CAWSVRGSQYF; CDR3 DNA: TGTGCCTGGAGTGTACGGGGATCCCAGTACTTC
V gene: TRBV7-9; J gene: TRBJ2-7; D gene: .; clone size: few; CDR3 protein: CSSSLLGRLAETYEQYF; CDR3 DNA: TGTTCCAGCAGCTTATTAGGTCGGCTAGCTGAAACCTACGAGCAGTACTTC
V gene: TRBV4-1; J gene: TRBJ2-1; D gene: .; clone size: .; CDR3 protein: CASSRGQRLYNEQFF; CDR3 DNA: TGCGCCAGCAGCCGAGGACAGCGACTTTACAATGAGCAGTTCTTC
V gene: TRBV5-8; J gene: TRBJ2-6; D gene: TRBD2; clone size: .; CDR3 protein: CASSVLRTSGRHSGANVLTF; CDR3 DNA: TGTGCCAGCAGCGTGCTGCGGACTAGCGGACGTCACTCTGGGGCCAACGTCCTGACTTTC
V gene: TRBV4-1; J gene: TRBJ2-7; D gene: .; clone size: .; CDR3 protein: CASSLLDNYEQYF; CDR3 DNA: TGCGCCAGCAGCCTGCTGGACAACTACGAGCAGTACTTC
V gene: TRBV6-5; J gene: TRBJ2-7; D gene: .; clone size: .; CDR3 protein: CASSHGLGSYEQYF; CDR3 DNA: TGTGCCAGCAGTCATGGACTTGGCTCCTACGAGCAGTACTTC
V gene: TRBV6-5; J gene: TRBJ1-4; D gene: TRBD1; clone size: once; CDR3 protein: CASSSGGGKLFF; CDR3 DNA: TGTGCCAGCAGTTCAGGGGGCGGTAAACTGTTTTTT
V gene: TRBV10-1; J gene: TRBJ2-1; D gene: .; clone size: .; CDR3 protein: CASSRDLLIGDFYNEQFF; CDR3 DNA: TGCGCCAGCAGTCGCGATTTGTTAATAGGGGACTTCTACAATGAGCAGTTCTTC
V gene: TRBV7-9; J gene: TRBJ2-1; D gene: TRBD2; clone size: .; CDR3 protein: CASSFSGRGNEQFF; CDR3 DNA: TGTGCCAGCAGCTTTAGCGGGAGAGGCAATGAGCAGTTCTTC
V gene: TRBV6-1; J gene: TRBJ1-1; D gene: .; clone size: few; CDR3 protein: CASPGTEAFF; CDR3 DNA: TGTGCCAGCCCCGGTACTGAAGCTTTCTTT
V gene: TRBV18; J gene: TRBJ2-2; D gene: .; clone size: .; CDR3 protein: CASSPAGPNTGELFF; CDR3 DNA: TGTGCCAGCTCACCTGCGGGCCCTAACACCGGGGAGCTGTTTTTT
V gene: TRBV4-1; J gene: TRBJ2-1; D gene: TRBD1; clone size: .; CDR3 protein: CASSQGTGGSYNEQFF; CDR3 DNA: TGCGCCAGCAGCCAAGGTACAGGGGGCTCCTACAATGAGCAGTTCTTC
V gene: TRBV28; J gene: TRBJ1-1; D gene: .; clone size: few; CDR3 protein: CASTEQILNTEAFF; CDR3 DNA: TGTGCCAGCACCGAACAGATCTTGAACACTGAAGCTTTCTTT
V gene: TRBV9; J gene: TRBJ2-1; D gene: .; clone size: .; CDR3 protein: CASSVGAVNEQFF; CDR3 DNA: TGTGCCAGCAGCGTAGGGGCCGTGAATGAGCAGTTCTTC
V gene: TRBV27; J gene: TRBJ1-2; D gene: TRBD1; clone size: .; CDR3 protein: CASSWGRGHRGYTF; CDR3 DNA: TGTGCCAGCAGTTGGGGCAGGGGGCACCGAGGCTACACCTTC
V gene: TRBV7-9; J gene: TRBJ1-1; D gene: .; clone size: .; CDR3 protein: CASSPPGITEAFF; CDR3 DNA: TGTGCCAGCAGCCCCCCGGGGATAACTGAAGCTTTCTTT
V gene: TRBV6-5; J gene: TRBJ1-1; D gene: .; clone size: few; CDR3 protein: CASSRLWNTEAFF; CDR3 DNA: TGTGCCAGCAGTCGACTTTGGAACACTGAAGCTTTCTTT
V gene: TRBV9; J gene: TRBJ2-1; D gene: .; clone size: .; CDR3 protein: CASSSSGTFPNEQFF; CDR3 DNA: TGTGCCAGCAGCTCCTCCGGGACTTTCCCGAATGAGCAGTTCTTC
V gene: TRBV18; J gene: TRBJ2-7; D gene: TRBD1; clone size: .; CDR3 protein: CASHGQGTYEQYF; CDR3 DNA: TGTGCCAGCCACGGACAGGGAACCTACGAGCAGTACTTC
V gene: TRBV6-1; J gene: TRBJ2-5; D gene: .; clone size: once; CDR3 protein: CASSDRTPETQYF; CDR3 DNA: TGTGCCAGCAGTGATAGGACTCCCGAGACCCAGTACTTC
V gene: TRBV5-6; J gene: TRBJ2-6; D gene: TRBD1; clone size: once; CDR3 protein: CASSLTGNSGANVLTF; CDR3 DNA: TGTGCCAGCAGCCTGACAGGGAACTCTGGGGCCAACGTCCTGACTTTC
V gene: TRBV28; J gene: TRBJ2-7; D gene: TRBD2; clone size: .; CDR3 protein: CASNSLGVRGGEQYF; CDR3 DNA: TGTGCCAGCAATTCCTTGGGGGTACGGGGGGGCGAGCAGTACTTC
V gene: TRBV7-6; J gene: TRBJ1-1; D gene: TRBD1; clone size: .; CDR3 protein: CASSLGGQGNTEAFF; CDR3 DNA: TGTGCCAGCAGCTTAGGGGGACAGGGGAACACTGAAGCTTTCTTT
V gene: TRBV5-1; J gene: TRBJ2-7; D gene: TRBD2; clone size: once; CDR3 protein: CASSLGLAGLDLMSISYEQYF; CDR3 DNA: TGCGCCAGCAGCTTGGGACTAGCGGGATTAGATTTGATGAGTATCTCCTACGAGCAGTACTTC
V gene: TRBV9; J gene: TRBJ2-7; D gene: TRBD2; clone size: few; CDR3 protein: CASSVDTSGAYEQYF; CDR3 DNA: TGTGCCAGCAGCGTAGATACTAGCGGAGCCTACGAGCAGTACTTC
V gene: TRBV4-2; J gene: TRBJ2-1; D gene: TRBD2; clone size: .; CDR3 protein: CASGTSASSYNEQFF; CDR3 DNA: TGTGCCAGCGGAACTAGCGCCAGCTCCTACAATGAGCAGTTCTTC
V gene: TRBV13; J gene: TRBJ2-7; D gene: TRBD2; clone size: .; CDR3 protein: CASSGRTSSDEQYF; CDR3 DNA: TGTGCCAGCAGCGGACGGACTAGCAGCGACGAGCAGTACTTC
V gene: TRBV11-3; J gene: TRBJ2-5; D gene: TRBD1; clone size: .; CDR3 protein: CASSLEGTGVKETQYF; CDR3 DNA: TGTGCCAGCAGCTTAGAGGGGACAGGGGTGAAAGAGACCCAGTACTTC
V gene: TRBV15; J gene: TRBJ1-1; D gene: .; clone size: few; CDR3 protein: CATSRTGTSDTEAFF; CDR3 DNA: TGTGCCACCAGCAGAACCGGGACATCGGACACTGAAGCTTTCTTT
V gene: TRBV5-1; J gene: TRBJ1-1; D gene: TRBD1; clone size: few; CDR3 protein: CASSLGSRDRGTEAFF; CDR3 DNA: TGCGCCAGCAGCTTGGGAAGCCGGGACAGGGGGACTGAAGCTTTCTTT
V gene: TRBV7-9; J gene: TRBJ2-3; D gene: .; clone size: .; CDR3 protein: CASSLSGSTDTQYF; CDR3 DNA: TGTGCCAGCAGCTTATCAGGCTCCACAGATACGCAGTATTTT
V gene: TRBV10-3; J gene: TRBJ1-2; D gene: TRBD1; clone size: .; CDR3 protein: CAISATPGQQENTF; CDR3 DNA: TGTGCCATCAGTGCCACCCCGGGACAGCAAGAAAACACCTTC
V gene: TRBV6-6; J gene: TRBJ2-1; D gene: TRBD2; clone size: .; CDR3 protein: CASSYIGTSGSNEQFF; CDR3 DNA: TGTGCCAGCAGTTACATAGGGACTAGCGGGTCCAATGAGCAGTTCTTC
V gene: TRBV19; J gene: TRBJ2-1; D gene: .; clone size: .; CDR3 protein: CASSRRATYNEQFF; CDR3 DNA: TGTGCCAGTAGTCGGCGGGCCACCTACAATGAGCAGTTCTTC
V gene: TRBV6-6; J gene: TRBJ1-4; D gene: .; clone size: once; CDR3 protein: CASSPSLEKLFF; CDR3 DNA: TGTGCCAGCAGCCCGAGTTTAGAAAAACTGTTTTTT
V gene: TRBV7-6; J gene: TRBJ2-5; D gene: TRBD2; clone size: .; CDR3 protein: CASGSGKETQYF; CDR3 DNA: TGTGCCAGCGGGAGCGGGAAAGAGACCCAGTACTTC
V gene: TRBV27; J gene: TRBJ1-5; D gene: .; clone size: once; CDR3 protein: CASKGGWMGNQPQHF; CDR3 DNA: TGTGCCAGCAAAGGAGGGTGGATGGGCAATCAGCCCCAGCATTTT
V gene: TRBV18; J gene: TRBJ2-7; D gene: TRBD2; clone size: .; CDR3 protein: CASSPVASGSNEQYF; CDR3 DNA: TGTGCCAGCTCACCGGTGGCTAGCGGGAGCAACGAGCAGTACTTC
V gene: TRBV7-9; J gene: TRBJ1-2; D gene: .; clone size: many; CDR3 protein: CASSLKGSGSYGYTF; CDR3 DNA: TGTGCCAGCAGCTTAAAAGGGAGCGGCTCCTATGGCTACACCTTC
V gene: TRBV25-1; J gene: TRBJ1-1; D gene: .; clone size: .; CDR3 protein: CASSEPAGGNTEAFF; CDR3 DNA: TGTGCCAGCAGTGAGCCTGCGGGGGGGAACACTGAAGCTTTCTTT
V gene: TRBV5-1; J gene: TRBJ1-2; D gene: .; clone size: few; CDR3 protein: CASSSGQRVGGGYTF; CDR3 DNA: TGCGCCAGCAGCTCAGGACAGAGAGTCGGAGGTGGCTACACCTTC
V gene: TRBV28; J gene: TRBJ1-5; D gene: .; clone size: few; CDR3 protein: CASRGADSLNQPQHF; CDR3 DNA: TGTGCCAGCAGGGGGGCGGACAGTCTCAATCAGCCCCAGCATTTT